The following is a T cell receptor beta chain sequence with its context. CDR3 size: 14 residues. V lost 7 bases to trimming and J lost 6 bases; unmatched junction nucleotides: 4. For TCRbeta, the library was prepared with unique molecular identifiers. TCRdb ran MiXCR on the PCR reads and lists one entry per CDR3 protein. The sample has about 540,000 distinct CDR3 sequences, around 19% seen once. The data derive from a study of T-cell reconstitution after alpha-beta-depleted transplantation in children. The sample here was PBMCs from the stem cell graft donor, taken from the stem cell graft. The TCR originated in a human donor who donated a stem cell graft to a child with acute lymphoblastic leukemia. The rearrangement joins TRBV12-3 or TRBV12-4 to TRBJ2-1; 12 bases are shared with TRBD2. The DNA of the CDR3 is TGTGCCAGCATTGGGACTAGCGGGTTCAATGAGCAGTTCTTC. Translating it yields CASIGTSGFNEQFF.